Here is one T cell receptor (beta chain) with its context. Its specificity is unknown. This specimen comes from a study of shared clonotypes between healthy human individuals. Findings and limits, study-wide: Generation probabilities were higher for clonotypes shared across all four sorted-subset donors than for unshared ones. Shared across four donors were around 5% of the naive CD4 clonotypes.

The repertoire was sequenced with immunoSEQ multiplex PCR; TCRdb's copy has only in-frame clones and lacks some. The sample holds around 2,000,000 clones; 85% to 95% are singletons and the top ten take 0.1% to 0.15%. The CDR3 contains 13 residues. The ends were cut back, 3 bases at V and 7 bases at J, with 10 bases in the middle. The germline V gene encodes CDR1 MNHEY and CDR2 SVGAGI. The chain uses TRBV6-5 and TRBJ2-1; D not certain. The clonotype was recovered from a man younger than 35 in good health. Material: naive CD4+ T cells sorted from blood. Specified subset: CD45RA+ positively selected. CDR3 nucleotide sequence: TGTGCCAGCAGTTATCTTTTCGGGAATGAGCAGTTCTTC. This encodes CASSYLFGNEQFF.